This TCR beta chain was retrieved from a study of cytomegalovirus exposure and HLA in healthy donors. The CDR3 has 14 amino acids. Germline V lookup: CDR1 SGHRS, CDR2 YFSETQ. Deletions cut 2 bases from V and 4 bases from J, with 7 bases between. As for this clone: Its target is not known.

Study results and caveats: In a later analysis, V- and J-gene trimming of beta chains associated with a DCLRE1C missense variant, replicated independently.

Primers for the PCR totalled 60 Vbeta and 13 Jbeta. The table came from immunoSEQ multiplex PCR; TCRdb's copy has only in-frame clones and leaves some out. The sample lists approximately 120,000 clones, around 84% occurring once. The sequencing input was PBMCs. The chain couples TRBV5-1 to TRBJ2-6, with TRBD2 as a possible D gene (5 bases). This TCR was recovered from a man younger than 35 in good health and CMV-seronegative. The DNA of the CDR3 is TGCGCCAGCAGCTTTGGACTGGGGGCCAACGTCCTGACTTTC. Translation: CASSFGLGANVLTF.